The present T cell receptor (beta chain) was sequenced within a study of shared clonotypes between healthy human individuals. At the deep level, the assay was run. Several immunoSEQ plates held equal portions of the genomic DNA taken from each subset. Per the authors' pipeline: Filtering differed for immunoSEQ, which gave only junction sequences without quality scores. Sequencing was performed with immunoSEQ multiplex PCR; in TCRdb, only in-frame clones are kept and a portion is missing. V and J calls and clone size are copied from that table; D and trimming were computed from the DNA. The repertoire has around 500,000 clones, around 80% of them found once; the top ten carry approximately 12%. The CDR3 runs 15 residues. Germline V gene data show CDR1 as MDHEN and CDR2 as SYDVKM. J gave up 0 bases and V 6 bases, and 5 bases lay outside the gene matches.

The sample was PBMCs. The TCR sequence derives from a woman aged 40 to 50 in good health. Some clones in this sample may be carry-over from other donors' samples. This chain connects TRBV28 to TRBJ2-7; 10 bases fit TRBD2. The CDR3 coding sequence is TGTGCCAGCAGGAGTAGCGGGAGGAGCTCCTACGAGCAGTACTTC. Its protein product is CASRSSGRSSYEQYF.